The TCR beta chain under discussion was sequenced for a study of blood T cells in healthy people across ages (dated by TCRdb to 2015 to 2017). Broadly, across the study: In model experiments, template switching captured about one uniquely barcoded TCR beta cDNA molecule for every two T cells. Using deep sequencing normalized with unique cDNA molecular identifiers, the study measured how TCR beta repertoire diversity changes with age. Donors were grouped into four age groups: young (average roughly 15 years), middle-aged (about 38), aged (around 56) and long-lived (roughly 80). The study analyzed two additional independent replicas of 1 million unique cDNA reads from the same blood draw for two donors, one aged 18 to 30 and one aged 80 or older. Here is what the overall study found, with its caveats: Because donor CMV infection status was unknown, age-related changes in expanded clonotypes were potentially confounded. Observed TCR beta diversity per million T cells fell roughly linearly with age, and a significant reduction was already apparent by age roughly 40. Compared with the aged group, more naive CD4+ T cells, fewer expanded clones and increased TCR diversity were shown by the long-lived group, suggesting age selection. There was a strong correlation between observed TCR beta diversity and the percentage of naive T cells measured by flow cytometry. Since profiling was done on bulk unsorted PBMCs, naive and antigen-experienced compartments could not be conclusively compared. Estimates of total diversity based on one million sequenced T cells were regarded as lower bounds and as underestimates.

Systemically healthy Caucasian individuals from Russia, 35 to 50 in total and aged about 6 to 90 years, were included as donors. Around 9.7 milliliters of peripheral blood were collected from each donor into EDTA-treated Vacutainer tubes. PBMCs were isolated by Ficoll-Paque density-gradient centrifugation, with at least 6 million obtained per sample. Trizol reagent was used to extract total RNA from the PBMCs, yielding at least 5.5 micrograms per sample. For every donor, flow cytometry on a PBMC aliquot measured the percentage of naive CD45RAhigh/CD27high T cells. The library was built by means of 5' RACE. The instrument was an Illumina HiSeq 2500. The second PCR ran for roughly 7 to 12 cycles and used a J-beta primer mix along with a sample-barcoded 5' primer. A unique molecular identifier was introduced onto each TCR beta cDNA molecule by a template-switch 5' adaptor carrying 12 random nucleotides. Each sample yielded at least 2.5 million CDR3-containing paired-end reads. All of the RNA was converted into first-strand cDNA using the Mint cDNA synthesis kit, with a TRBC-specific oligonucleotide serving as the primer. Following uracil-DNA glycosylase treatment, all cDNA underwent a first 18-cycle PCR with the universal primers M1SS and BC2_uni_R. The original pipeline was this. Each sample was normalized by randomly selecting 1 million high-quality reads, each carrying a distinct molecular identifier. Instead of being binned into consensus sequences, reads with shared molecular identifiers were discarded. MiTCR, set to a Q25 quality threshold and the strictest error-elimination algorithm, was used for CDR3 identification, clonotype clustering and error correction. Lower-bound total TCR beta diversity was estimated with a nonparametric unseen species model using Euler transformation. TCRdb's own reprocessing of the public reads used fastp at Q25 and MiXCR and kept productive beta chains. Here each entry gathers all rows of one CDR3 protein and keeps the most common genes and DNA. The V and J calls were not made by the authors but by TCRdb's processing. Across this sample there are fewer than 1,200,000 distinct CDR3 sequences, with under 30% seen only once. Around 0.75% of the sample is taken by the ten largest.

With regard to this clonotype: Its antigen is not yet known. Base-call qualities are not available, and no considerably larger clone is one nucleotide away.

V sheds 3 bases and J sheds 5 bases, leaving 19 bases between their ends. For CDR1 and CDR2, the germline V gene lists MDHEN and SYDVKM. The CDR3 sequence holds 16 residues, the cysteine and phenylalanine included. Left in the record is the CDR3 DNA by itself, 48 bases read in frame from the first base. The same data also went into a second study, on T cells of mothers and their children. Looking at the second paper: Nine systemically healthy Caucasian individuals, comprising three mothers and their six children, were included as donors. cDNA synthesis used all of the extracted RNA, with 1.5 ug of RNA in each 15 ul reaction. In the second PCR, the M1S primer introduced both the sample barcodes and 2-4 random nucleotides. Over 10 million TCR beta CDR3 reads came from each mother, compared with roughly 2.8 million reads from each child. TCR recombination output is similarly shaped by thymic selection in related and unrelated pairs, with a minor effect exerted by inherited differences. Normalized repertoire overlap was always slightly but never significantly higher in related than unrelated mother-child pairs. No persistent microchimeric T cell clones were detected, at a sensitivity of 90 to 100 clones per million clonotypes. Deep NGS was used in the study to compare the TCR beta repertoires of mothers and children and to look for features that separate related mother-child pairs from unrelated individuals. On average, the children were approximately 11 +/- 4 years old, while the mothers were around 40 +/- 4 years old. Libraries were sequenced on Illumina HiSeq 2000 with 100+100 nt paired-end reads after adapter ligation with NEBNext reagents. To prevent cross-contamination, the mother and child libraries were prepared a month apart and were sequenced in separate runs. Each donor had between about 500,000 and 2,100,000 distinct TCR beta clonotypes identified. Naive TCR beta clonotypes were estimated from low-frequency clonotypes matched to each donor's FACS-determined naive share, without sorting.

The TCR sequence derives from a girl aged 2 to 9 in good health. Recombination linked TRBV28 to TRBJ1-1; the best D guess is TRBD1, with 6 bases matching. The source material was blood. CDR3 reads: CASSFKRGSRRTEAFF. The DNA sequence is TGTGCCAGCAGTTTTAAGAGGGGGTCCAGGAGAACTGAAGCTTTCTTT.